This T cell receptor beta chain comes out of a study of post-analysis software for immune sequencing data. The wider study: Disease trajectories encompassed relapsing-remitting, secondary progressive and progressive-relapsing multiple sclerosis.

Remarks on this clonotype: Antigen unknown.

Researchers reported that TCR beta cDNA libraries carried unique molecular identifiers. The yield from roughly 1 to 10 million T cells was roughly 0.5 million cDNA molecules in total. Each CDR3 protein gets one entry after TCRdb re-called the PCR reads with MiXCR. Of around 710,000 distinct CDR3 sequences in the sample, around 46% were seen once. The study's findings and limits: Analysis by F measure revealed that same-batch samples clustered strongly together. In multiple sclerosis, normalized Chao1 diversity was significantly below that of controls. Elevated frequency relative to controls characterized roughly five TRBV segments in patients, TRBV5-6, TRBV5-1 and TRBV20-1 among them.

The CDR3 is made up of 12 amino acids. Germline CDR1 is SGHRS and CDR2 is YFSETQ. The chain combines TRBV5-1 with TRBJ2-4; D is ambiguous. Judging by the DNA end, TRBJ2-7 fits better; the J call may be wrong. The sample comprised blood. The receptor's source is a girl between 10 and 17 years old with multiple sclerosis. The CDR3 sequence: CASSSLTYEQYF. The CDR3 region has the DNA TGCGCCAGCAGCTCCCTAACCTACGAGCAGTACTTC.